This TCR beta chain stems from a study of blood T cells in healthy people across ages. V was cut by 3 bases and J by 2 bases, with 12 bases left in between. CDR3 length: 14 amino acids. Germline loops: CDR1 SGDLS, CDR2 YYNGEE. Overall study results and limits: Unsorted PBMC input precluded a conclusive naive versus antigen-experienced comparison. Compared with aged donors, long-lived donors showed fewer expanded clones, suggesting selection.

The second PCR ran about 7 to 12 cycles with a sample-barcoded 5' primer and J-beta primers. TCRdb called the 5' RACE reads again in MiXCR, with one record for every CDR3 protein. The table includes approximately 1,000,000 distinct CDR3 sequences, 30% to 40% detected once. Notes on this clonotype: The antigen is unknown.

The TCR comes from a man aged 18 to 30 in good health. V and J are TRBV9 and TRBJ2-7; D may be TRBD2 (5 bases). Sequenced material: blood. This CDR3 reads CASSGRDTAYEQYF. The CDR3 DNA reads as TGTGCCAGCAGCGGCCGGGATACCGCCTACGAGCAGTACTTC.